This TCR beta chain was recovered during a study of T cell responses to AZD1222 COVID-19 vaccine. V lost 8 bases to trimming and J lost 10 bases, with 15 bases between them. The CDR3 sequence is 11 residues long. In germline, CDR1 is MDHEN, CDR2 SYDVKM. Method: immunoSEQ multiplex PCR; TCRdb's copy keeps in-frame clones and lacks some. The sample includes about 130,000 clones, 88% of them seen just once. The sequence came from an adult in good health. V gene TRBV28 combines with J gene TRBJ2-7; D could derive from TRBD1 or TRBD2 (5 bases each). The sample in question was peripheral blood, obtained on day 0 of AZD1222 vaccination. CDR3 DNA sequence: TGTGCCAGCGGCCCCCCTAGGGACCAGTACTTC. Translation gives CASGPPRDQYF.